This record covers a single T cell receptor (beta chain). TCRdb re-analysed the 5' RACE reads in MiXCR, keeping a single row per CDR3 protein. The data hold approximately 60,000 distinct CDR3 sequences, with 26% observed a single time. Tregs were sorted as CD4+CD25+CD127-/low cells. The specimen was tumor-infiltrating Tregs sorted from the breast tumor. This TCR was sampled from a female donor with breast cancer.

The CDR3 DNA follows: TGCGCCAGCAGCCAAGGCCTTGGAAACACCATATATTTT. Amino acid sequence: CASSQGLGNTIYF. V gene TRBV4-1 combines with J gene TRBJ1-3, with D unresolved. Germline V gives CDR1 MGHRA, CDR2 YSYEKL. Trimming cost V 1 base and J 3 bases, with 4 bases left between them. This CDR3 spans 13 amino acids.